This T cell receptor (beta chain) was recovered during a study of blood T cell repertoires in COVID-19. Study background: From the United States, Italy and Spain came samples of acute and convalescent COVID-19. Nucleic acid was either cDNA or gDNA, and it came from T cells, B-cell-depleted T cells, or PBMCs.

The authors' processing: It was from reference gene primer amplification that nucleated cell counts were estimated. Libraries were prepared by immunoSEQ multiplex PCR; TCRdb keeps only in-frame clonotypes and omits some of them. The DNA was the basis for D and trimming; V, J and clone size are from that table. Among 64,000 or so clones listed, 65% to 80% were seen once. CDR1 SGHDN and CDR2 FVKESK come from the germline V gene. The CDR3 contains 13 residues. V lost 4 bases and J lost 3, with 9 bases in between. This chain uses TRBV14 with TRBJ1-2, with D unclear. This TCR came from a human donor in a cohort sampled during active COVID-19. Sequenced material: peripheral blood. The CDR3 DNA reads as TGTGCCAGCAGCCCGGAGTCCTACTATGGCTACACCTTC. Translating it yields CASSPESYYGYTF.